One sample yielded the 29 T cell receptor beta chains listed below, sequenced in a study of blood T cell repertoires in COVID-19. Only in-frame clones appear in the TCRdb table, and some are missing; sequencing was by immunoSEQ multiplex PCR. The top ten hold around 2% of the sample, which has a few hundred thousand clones, around 89% seen once. Sequenced: PBMCs or T cells enriched from blood (not recorded which). The receptors were sampled from a woman aged 60-75 years in a cohort exposed to, infected with or recovered from COVID-19 (not recorded which).

The chain recombines TRBV9 with TRBJ2-1; 9 nucleotides align to TRBD2. Germline CDR1 reads SGDLS; CDR2 reads YYNGEE. The CDR3 runs to 15 residues. With 3 bases clipped from V and 0 bases from J, the junction kept 1 base outside the gene matches. CDR3 sequence reads: CASSDSGSSYNEQFF. The CDR3 bases are TGTGCCAGCAGCGATAGCGGGAGCTCCTACAATGAGCAGTTCTTC.

The chain carries TRBV6-5 and TRBJ2-5, with 11 bases identical to TRBD2. CDR3 length: 15 amino acids. Germline lookup yields CDR1 MNHEY and CDR2 SVGAGI. Trimming at V came to 0 bases and at J to 5 bases, leaving 2 bases not matched to a gene. DNA of the CDR3: TGTGCCAGCAGTTACTCGAGGACTAGCGGGGAGACCCAGTACTTC. It codes for CASSYSRTSGETQYF.

This chain connects TRBV21-1 to TRBJ2-1; TRBD1, as called in the table, went unchecked against the DNA. TRBV21-1 has pseudogene status. The CDR3 has 16 residues. CDR3 sequence reads: CASTQQGARSYNEQFF. In DNA form, the CDR3 reads TGTGCCAGCACCCAACAGGGGGCGCGATCCTACAATGAGCAGTTCTTC.

The chain has TRBV29-1 and TRBJ2-7; D is unresolved. Germline CDR1 is SQVTM and CDR2 is ANQGSEA. The CDR3 has 11 residues. Trimming left V 6 bases short and J 5 bases short, with 11 bases between. CDR3 nucleotide sequence: TGCAGCGTAGCATTTAAGAACGAGCAGTACTTC. It is translated as CSVAFKNEQYF.

This sequence joins TRBV6-1 and TRBJ2-1; unclear D gene. Germline lookup yields CDR1 MNHNS and CDR2 SASEGT. The CDR3 runs 12 residues. The V end was cut by 6 bases, the J end by 9 bases, with 12 bases between. The CDR3 loop reads CASSRTLSEQFF. CDR3 DNA: TGTGCCAGCAGCCGCACACTAAGTGAGCAGTTCTTC.

This chain uses TRBV4-2 with TRBJ2-1; TRBD1 matches 7 bases. This CDR3 has 12 residues. From germline, CDR1 is LGHNA and CDR2 YNFKEQ. Losses at the gene ends were 1 base for V and 11 bases for J; bases not matched to a gene: 2. In DNA, the CDR3 is TGTGCCAGCAGCCAAGTGGGACAGAAGCAGTTCTTC. Translating gives CASSQVGQKQFF.

The chain's CDR3 is CASSWPNEDEQYF. The CDR3 DNA sequence: TGTGCCAGCAGCTGGCCCAACGAGGACGAGCAGTACTTC. J is TRBJ2-7 and V is TRBV7-2; D not certain. Germline assignment: CDR1 SGHTA and CDR2 FQGNSA. There are 13 residues in the CDR3. V lost 4 bases to trimming and J lost 5 bases, with 12 bases between them.

V is TRBV9 and J is TRBJ1-6; TRBD1 is a possible D gene (5 bases). Germline V lookup: CDR1 SGDLS, CDR2 YYNGEE. This CDR3 has 14 amino acids. V lost 5 bases to trimming and J lost 10 bases, with 16 bases between them. The CDR3, as DNA: TGTGCCAGCAGTACCCGAGCAGGGTCCTCACCCCTCCACTTT. It yields the protein CASSTRAGSSPLHF.

The rearrangement uses TRBV3-1 (or the pseudogene TRBV3-2) and TRBJ2-3; 10 bases agree with TRBD2. V shed 4 bases and J 4 bases; nucleotides not matched to a gene: 2. This CDR3 comprises 14 residues. Germline V gives CDR1 LGHDT, CDR2 YNNKEL (reference sequence). CDR3 amino acids: CASSPSGRADTQYF. For the CDR3, the DNA is TGTGCCAGCAGCCCCAGCGGGAGGGCAGATACGCAGTATTTT.

CDR3 sequence reads: CASSRGGKGSYEQYF. CDR3 in DNA: TGTGCCAGCAGCCGCGGAGGGAAGGGATCCTACGAGCAGTACTTC. The J gene is TRBJ2-7, the V gene TRBV6-2 or TRBV6-3, with a weak D call TRBD2 (6 bases). The germline CDR1 and CDR2 sequences are MNHEY and SVGEGT. The CDR3 consists of 15 residues. Deletions cut 6 bases from V and 1 base from J, with 16 bases between.

The chain has TRBV9 and TRBJ2-3; 7 bases map to TRBD2. V was clipped by 0 bases and J by 4 bases; unmatched bases: 2. This CDR3 is 14 amino acids long. Germline V CDR1 and CDR2: SGDLS, YYNGEE. DNA of the CDR3: TGTGCCAGCAGCGTAGGGCTAGCGGCAGATACGCAGTATTTT. It yields the protein CASSVGLAADTQYF.

In this sample, this clone turned up a few times. The CDR3 loop reads CASSQDGVQPQHF. The CDR3 bases are TGCGCCAGCAGCCAGGACGGGGTTCAGCCCCAGCATTTT. The rearrangement joins TRBV5-1 to TRBJ1-5, with D unclear. V shed 4 bases and J shed 6 bases, with 11 bases lying between them. The CDR3 sequence is 13 residues long. CDR1 and CDR2 (germline): SGHRS, YFSETQ. Variable domain in full (rest from reference TRBV5-1 and TRBJ1-5): KAGVTQTPRYLIKTRGQQVTLSCSPISGHRSVSWYQQTPGQGLQFLFEYFSETQRNKGNFPGRFSGRQFSNSRSEMNVSTLELGDSALYLCASSQDGVQPQHFGDGTRLSIL.

V gene TRBV29-1 combines with J gene TRBJ1-4; 10 bases are a match to TRBD1. The CDR3 spans 16 residues. Per the germline V gene, CDR1 is SQVTM and CDR2 is ANQGSEA. V gave up 4 bases and J gave up 0 bases; unmatched junction bases: 5. In DNA form, the CDR3 reads TGCAGCGTTGGCGGGACAGGGGCCTCAACTAATGAAAAACTGTTTTTT. Its protein product is CSVGGTGASTNEKLFF.

The rearrangement links TRBV11-2 to TRBJ2-3; D is undetermined. From germline, CDR1 is SGHAT and CDR2 FQNNGV. The germline V and J ends were trimmed by 5 bases and 5 bases, with 8 bases remaining between them. This CDR3 is built from 12 residues. The CDR3 DNA reads as TGTGCCAGCAGCCTAAATGAAGATACGCAGTATTTT. It codes for CASSLNEDTQYF. The full variable domain, rest sourced from reference TRBV11-2 and TRBJ2-3, is EAGVAQSPRYKIIEKRQSVAFWCNPISGHATLYWYQQILGQGPKLLIQFQNNGVVDDSQLPKDRFSAERLKGVDSTLKIQPAKLEDSAVYLCASSLNEDTQYFGPGTRLTVL.

The chain carries TRBV6-5 and TRBJ1-2; D remains ambiguous. With 5 bases removed from V and 4 bases from J, the gap between germline ends came to 11 bases. Germline assignment: CDR1 MNHEY and CDR2 SVGAGI. CDR3 length: 13 amino acids. The CDR3 region is CASSPTVSYGYTF. CDR3 nucleotide sequence: TGTGCCAGCAGTCCTACAGTGAGCTATGGCTACACCTTC.

The chain is built from TRBV18 and TRBJ1-1; D possibly corresponds to TRBD1 (6 bases). Germline CDR1 reads KGHSH; CDR2 reads LQKENI. There are 15 residues in the CDR3. V shed 0 bases and J shed 5 bases, with 13 bases lying between them. In nucleotides, the CDR3 is TGTGCCAGCTCACCACCGGCAGGGGCGCGTACTGAAGCTTTCTTT. Its translation: CASSPPAGARTEAFF.

The chain carries TRBV7-9 and TRBJ1-3, with 7 bases aligning to TRBD1. Germline lookup yields CDR1 SEHNR and CDR2 FQNEAQ (reference sequence). The trim removed 5 bases at V and 0 bases at J, leaving 7 bases unmatched. The CDR3 spans 16 residues. For the CDR3, the DNA is TGTGCCAGCAGCAACAGGGGCCTAAGCTCTGGAAACACCATATATTTT. It is translated as CASSNRGLSSGNTIYF. Full variable domain (remainder filled in from reference TRBV7-9 and TRBJ1-3): DTGVSQNPRHKITKRGQNVTFRCDPISEHNRLYWYRQTLGQGPEFLTYFQNEAQLEKSRLLSDRFSAERPKGSFSTLEIQRTEQGDSAMYLCASSNRGLSSGNTIYFGEGSWLTVV.

CDR3 protein: CASSQEAGWRGYTF. The CDR3 DNA sequence: TGCGCCAGCAGCCAAGAAGCGGGCTGGCGGGGCTACACCTTC. J is TRBJ1-2 and V is TRBV4-3; D uncertain. The CDR3 extends over 14 amino acids. Germline values: CDR1 LGHNA, CDR2 YSLEER. Between the trimmed V and J ends, which lost 0 bases and 8 bases, there was a span of 13 bases.

This chain joins TRBV30 and TRBJ1-6, with D unresolved. This CDR3 is built from 17 residues. The ends were cut back, 1 base at V and 2 bases at J, with 15 bases in the middle. Germline-derived CDR1 and CDR2 are GTSNPN and SVGIG (reference sequence). The CDR3 protein is CAWSATGKGTYNSPLHF. The CDR3 DNA is TGTGCCTGGAGTGCCACGGGAAAGGGAACCTATAATTCACCCCTCCACTTT.

The rearrangement joins TRBV27 to TRBJ1-1; D might be TRBD1 (5 bases). The CDR3 runs to 15 residues. Germline V gene lookup returns CDR1 MNHEY and CDR2 SMNVEV (reference sequence). With 3 bases removed from V and 5 bases from J, the gap between germline ends came to 16 bases. Here the CDR3 reads CASSLGRQTGTEAFF. The CDR3 DNA reads as TGTGCCAGCAGTTTGGGGCGGCAAACGGGTACTGAAGCTTTCTTT.

The V and J genes are TRBV19 and TRBJ1-2; 7 bases are a match to TRBD1. This CDR3 contains 14 residues. J lost 4 bases, V lost 6 bases, and 8 bases had no gene match. Germline CDR1 and CDR2: LNHDA and SQIVND (reference sequence). The CDR3 spells CASRKATGTYGYTF. The CDR3 DNA follows: TGTGCCAGTAGAAAAGCGACAGGGACCTATGGCTACACCTTC.

The rearrangement links TRBV3-1 (or the pseudogene TRBV3-2) to TRBJ1-3, with 9 bases aligning to TRBD1. The V gene end was trimmed by 4 bases and the J gene end by 0 bases; junction bases not matched to a gene: 7. The V gene's germline CDR1 is LGHDT and CDR2 YNNKEL (reference sequence). This CDR3 region has 17 residues. DNA of the CDR3: TGTGCCAGCAGCCCCGAGGACAGGGGATTCTCTGGAAACACCATATATTTT. Translation: CASSPEDRGFSGNTIYF.

The V gene is TRBV19, the J gene TRBJ2-4; TRBD1 agrees at 9 bases. This CDR3 comprises 17 residues. With V trimmed by 0 bases and J by 2 bases, 5 bases remained unmatched. Germline-derived CDR1 and CDR2 are LNHDA and SQIVND (reference sequence). The CDR3 loop reads CASSIDKGTGTKNIQYF. The CDR3, as DNA: TGTGCCAGTAGTATAGATAAAGGGACAGGGACCAAAAACATTCAGTACTTC.

V gene TRBV5-6 combines with J gene TRBJ1-1; D is perhaps TRBD1 (5 bases). Germline CDR1 and CDR2: SGHDT and YYEEEE. The CDR3 runs to 13 residues. Trimming cost V 6 bases and J 3 bases, with 12 bases left between them. CDR3 nucleotide sequence: TGTGCCAGCACCCGGTGGGGGGACACTGAAGCTTTCTTT. This encodes CASTRWGDTEAFF.

V is TRBV28 and J is TRBJ1-1; 8 positions agree with TRBD1. The CDR3 consists of 12 residues. Per germline, CDR1 MDHEN and CDR2 SYDVKM. The V gene end was trimmed by 5 bases and the J gene end by 7 bases; junction bases not matched to a gene: 3. The CDR3 protein is CASSDRGGEAFF. The CDR3 bases are TGTGCCAGCAGTGACAGGGGAGGTGAAGCTTTCTTT.

The CDR3 reads CASSLAQGKLDTQYF. The CDR3 nucleotides are TGTGCCAGCAGCTTAGCTCAGGGGAAACTAGATACGCAGTATTTT. The rearrangement uses TRBV11-2 and TRBJ2-3; tentatively, D is TRBD1 (6 bases). V lost 1 base and J 5 bases, leaving 13 bases between the germline ends. The germline CDR1 and CDR2 sequences are SGHAT and FQNNGV. This CDR3 has 15 residues.

As DNA, the CDR3 is TGTGCCAGCAGGGAATCGACTAGCAGGGGCTACGAGCAGTACTTC. Protein product: CASRESTSRGYEQYF. The chain carries TRBV28 and TRBJ2-7; D might be TRBD2 (7 bases). V lost 6 bases and J lost 3, with 18 bases in between. This CDR3 region has 15 residues. Germline CDR1 MDHEN, CDR2 SYDVKM. Based on the CDR3 plus reference TRBV28 and TRBJ2-7, the full variable domain is DVKVTQSSRYLVKRTGEKVFLECVQDMDHENMFWYRQDPGLGLRLIYFSYDVKMKEKGDIPEGYSVSREKKERFSLILESASTNQTSMYLCASRESTSRGYEQYFGPGTRLTVT.

The rearrangement joins TRBV5-1 to TRBJ2-5, with 15 bases identical to TRBD2. This CDR3 comprises 17 residues. From germline, CDR1 is SGHRS and CDR2 YFSETQ. Losses at the gene ends were 4 bases for V and 5 bases for J; bases not matched to a gene: 9. Here the CDR3 reads CASSTGTSGRFLETQYF. For the CDR3, the DNA is TGCGCCAGCAGCACGGGGACTAGCGGGAGGTTTCTCGAGACCCAGTACTTC.

V usage is TRBV19 and J usage is TRBJ2-7; 10 nucleotides align to TRBD1. There are 14 residues in the CDR3. V lost 3 bases, J lost 4 bases, and 3 bases stayed unmatched. Germline V gene data show CDR1 as LNHDA and CDR2 as SQIVND (reference sequence). CDR3 sequence reads: CASSMGTGEYEQYF. CDR3 bases: TGTGCCAGTAGTATGGGGACAGGGGAATACGAGCAGTACTTC.